This T cell receptor (beta chain) comes out of a study of blood T cell repertoires in COVID-19. Turning to the study itself: The cDNA or gDNA used as material had been derived from T cells, B-cell-depleted T cells, or PBMCs.

Methods used by the authors: Quantification of nucleated cells was approximated via reference gene primer amplification. Here immunoSEQ multiplex PCR was the method, and the copy in TCRdb shows in-frame clones only, minus some. V, J and clone size are those of that table, while D and trimming were read from the DNA. The sample comprises hundreds of thousands of clones, approximately 86% of which are singletons, and around 1.6% rests with the top ten. This TCR was sampled from a woman in her forties or fifties who had recovered from COVID-19. The sequenced material came from PBMCs or T cells enriched from blood (not recorded which).

This CDR3 is CASSPGSSRGGNQPQHF. CDR3 DNA: TGTGCCAGCTCACCGGGGTCGTCCAGGGGTGGCAATCAGCCCCAGCATTTT. The chain recombines TRBV18 with TRBJ1-5, with D possibly TRBD1 on 6 matching bases. Per the germline V gene, CDR1 is KGHSH and CDR2 is LQKENI. The CDR3 consists of 17 residues. V was clipped by 3 bases and J by 2 bases, with 17 bases between them.